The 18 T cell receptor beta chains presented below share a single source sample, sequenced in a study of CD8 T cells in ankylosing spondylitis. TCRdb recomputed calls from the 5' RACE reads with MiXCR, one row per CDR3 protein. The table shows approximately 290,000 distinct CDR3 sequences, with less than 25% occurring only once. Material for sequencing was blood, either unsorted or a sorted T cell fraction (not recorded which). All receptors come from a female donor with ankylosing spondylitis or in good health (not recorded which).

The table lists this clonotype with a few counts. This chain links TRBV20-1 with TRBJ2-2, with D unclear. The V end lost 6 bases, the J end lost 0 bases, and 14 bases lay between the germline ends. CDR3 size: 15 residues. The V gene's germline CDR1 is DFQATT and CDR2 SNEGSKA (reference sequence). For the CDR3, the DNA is TGCAGTGCCCCCGGACCACCCGCGAACACCGGGGAGCTGTTTTTT. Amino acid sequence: CSAPGPPANTGELFF.

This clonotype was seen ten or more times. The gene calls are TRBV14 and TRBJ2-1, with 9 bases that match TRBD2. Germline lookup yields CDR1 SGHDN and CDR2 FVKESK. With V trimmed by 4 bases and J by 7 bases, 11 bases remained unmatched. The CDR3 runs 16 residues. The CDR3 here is CASSPLGTSWGNEQFF. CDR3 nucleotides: TGTGCCAGCAGCCCATTAGGGACTAGCTGGGGGAATGAGCAGTTCTTC.

CDR3: CAISGRGLGTEAFF. For the CDR3, the DNA is TGTGCCATCAGTGGGAGGGGGCTGGGCACTGAAGCTTTCTTT. V and J are TRBV10-3 and TRBJ1-1; 7 positions agree with TRBD1. Germline values: CDR1 ENHRY, CDR2 SYGVKD. The CDR3 runs 14 residues. Trimming removed 4 bases from V and 4 bases from J; junction bases left unmatched: 6.

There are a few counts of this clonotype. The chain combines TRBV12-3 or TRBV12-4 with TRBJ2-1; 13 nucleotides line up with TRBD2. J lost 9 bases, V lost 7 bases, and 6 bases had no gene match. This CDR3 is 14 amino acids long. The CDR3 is CASTPLAGGAEQFF. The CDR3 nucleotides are TGTGCCAGCACCCCACTAGCGGGAGGGGCTGAGCAGTTCTTC.

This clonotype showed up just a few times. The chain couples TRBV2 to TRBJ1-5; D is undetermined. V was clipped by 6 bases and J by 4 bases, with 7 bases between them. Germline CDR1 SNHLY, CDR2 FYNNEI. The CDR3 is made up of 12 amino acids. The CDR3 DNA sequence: TGTGCCAGCAGCAGTGATAATCAGCCCCAGCATTTT. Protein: CASSSDNQPQHF.

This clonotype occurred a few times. The chain's CDR3 is CASSQVGSSYNEQFF. The DNA of the CDR3 is TGCGCCAGCAGCCAAGTCGGAAGCTCCTACAATGAGCAGTTCTTC. The chain has TRBV4-3 and TRBJ2-1; D is uncertain. This CDR3 has 15 amino acids. CDR1 is LGHNA, CDR2 YSLEER, per germline. Trimming removed 1 base from V and 0 bases from J, with 7 bases in between.

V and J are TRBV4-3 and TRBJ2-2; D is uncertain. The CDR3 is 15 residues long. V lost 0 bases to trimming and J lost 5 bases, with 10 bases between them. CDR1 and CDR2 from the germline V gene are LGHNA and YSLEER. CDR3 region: CASSQEIERTGELFF. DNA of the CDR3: TGCGCCAGCAGCCAAGAGATTGAGAGAACCGGGGAGCTGTTTTTT.

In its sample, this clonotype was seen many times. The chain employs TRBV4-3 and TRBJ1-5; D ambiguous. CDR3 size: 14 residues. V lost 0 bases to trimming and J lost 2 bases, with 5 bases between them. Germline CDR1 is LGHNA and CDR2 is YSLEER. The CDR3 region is CASSQDWGNQPQHF. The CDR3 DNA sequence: TGCGCCAGCAGCCAAGATTGGGGCAATCAGCCCCAGCATTTT.

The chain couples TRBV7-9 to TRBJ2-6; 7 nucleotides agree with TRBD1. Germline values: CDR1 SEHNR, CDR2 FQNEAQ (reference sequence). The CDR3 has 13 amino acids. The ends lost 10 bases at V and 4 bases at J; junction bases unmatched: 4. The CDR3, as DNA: TGTGCCACACAGGGGATCGGGGCCAACGTCCTGACTTTC. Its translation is CATQGIGANVLTF.

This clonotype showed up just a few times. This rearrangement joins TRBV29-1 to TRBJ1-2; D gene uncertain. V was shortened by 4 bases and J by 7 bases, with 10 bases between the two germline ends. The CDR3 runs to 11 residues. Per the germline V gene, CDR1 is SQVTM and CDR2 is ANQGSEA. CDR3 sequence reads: CSVVTSGGYTF. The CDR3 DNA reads TGCAGCGTTGTTACAAGCGGTGGCTACACCTTC.

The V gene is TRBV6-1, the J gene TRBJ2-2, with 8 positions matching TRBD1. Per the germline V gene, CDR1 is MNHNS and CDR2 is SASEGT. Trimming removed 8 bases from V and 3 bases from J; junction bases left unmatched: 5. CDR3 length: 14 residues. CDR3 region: CASPTGDHTGELFF. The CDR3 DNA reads TGTGCCAGCCCGACAGGGGATCACACCGGGGAGCTGTTTTTT.

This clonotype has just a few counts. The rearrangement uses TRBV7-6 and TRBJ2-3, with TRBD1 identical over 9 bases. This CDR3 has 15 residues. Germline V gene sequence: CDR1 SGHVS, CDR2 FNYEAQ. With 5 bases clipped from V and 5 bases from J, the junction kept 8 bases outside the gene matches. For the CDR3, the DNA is TGTGCCAGCAGCCTACGGACAGGGGTTGGAGATACGCAGTATTTT. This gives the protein CASSLRTGVGDTQYF.

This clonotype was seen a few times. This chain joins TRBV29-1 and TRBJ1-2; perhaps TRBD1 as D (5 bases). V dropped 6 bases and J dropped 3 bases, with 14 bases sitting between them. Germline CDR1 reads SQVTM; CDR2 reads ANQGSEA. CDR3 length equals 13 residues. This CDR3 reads CSVLSGGYYGYTF. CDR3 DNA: TGCAGCGTCTTAAGTGGGGGTTACTATGGCTACACCTTC.

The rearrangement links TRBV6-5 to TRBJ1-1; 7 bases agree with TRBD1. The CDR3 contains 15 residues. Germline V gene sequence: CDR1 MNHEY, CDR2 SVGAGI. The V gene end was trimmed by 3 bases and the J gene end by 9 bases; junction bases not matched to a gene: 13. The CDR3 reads CASSYRPGGRSQAFF. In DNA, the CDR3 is TGTGCCAGCAGTTATCGGCCAGGGGGTAGATCCCAAGCTTTCTTT.

For the CDR3, the DNA is TGTGCCATCAGTGAGTCTGGCAGGGATGAAAGTGATGGCTACACCTTC. It yields the protein CAISESGRDESDGYTF. This chain uses TRBV10-3 with TRBJ1-2; a weak D match, TRBD1 (5 bases). Trimming took 0 bases from V and 6 from J, leaving 17 bases between them. Germline lookup yields CDR1 ENHRY and CDR2 SYGVKD. This CDR3 contains 16 residues.

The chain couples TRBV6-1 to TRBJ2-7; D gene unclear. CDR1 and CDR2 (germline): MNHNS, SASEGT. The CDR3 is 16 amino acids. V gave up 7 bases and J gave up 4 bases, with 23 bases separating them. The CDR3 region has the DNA TGTGCCAGCACCGCCTGGACGCCGAGTAAAAAGTACGAGCAGTACTTC. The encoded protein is CASTAWTPSKKYEQYF.

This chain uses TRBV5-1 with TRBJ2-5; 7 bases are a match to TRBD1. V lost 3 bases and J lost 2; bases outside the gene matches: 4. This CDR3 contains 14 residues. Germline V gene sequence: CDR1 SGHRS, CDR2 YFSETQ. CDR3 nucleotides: TGCGCCAGCAGCTGGGGGACAGTTCAAGAGACCCAGTACTTC. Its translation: CASSWGTVQETQYF. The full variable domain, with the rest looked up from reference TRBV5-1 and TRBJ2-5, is KAGVTQTPRYLIKTRGQQVTLSCSPISGHRSVSWYQQTPGQGLQFLFEYFSETQRNKGNFPGRFSGRQFSNSRSEMNVSTLELGDSALYLCASSWGTVQETQYFGPGTRLLVL.

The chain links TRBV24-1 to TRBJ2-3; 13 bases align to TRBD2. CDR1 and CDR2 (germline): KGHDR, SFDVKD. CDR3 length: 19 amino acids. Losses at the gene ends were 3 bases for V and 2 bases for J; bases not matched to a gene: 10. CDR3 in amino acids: CATSDPAPGLAGTTDTQYF. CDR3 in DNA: TGTGCCACCAGTGATCCTGCGCCGGGACTAGCGGGGACCACAGATACGCAGTATTTT.